This T cell receptor beta chain was sequenced during a study of early T cells in non-severe SARS-CoV-2 infection. As for the study in general: Sequencing was performed on bulk RNA from unsorted whole blood, leaving chains unpaired. Notes on the study in general: Comparison of clonotypes with VDJdb favored anti-spike CD8 responses while missing private and CD4 specificities.

Tagging with unique molecular identifiers was applied to individual cDNA molecules. TCRdb re-called the 5' RACE reads with MiXCR, one entry per CDR3 protein. The sample records approximately 26,000 distinct CDR3 sequences, about 4% being singletons. This clonotype came up many times. Antigen specificity is unknown. Trimming pared 3 bases from V and 4 bases from J, leaving 8 bases between. In germline, CDR1 is SGHRS, CDR2 YFSETQ. CDR3 length: 13 residues. The sequenced sample consisted of whole blood. This TCR came from an adult who was a healthcare worker with PCR-confirmed SARS-CoV-2 infection or an uninfected control (not recorded which). The chain links TRBV5-1 to TRBJ2-1; D unresolved. CDR3 coding DNA: TGCGCCAGCAGCTCGTCGACTTACAATGAGCAGTTCTTC. Residues: CASSSSTYNEQFF.